This is a list of T cell receptor beta chains from one sample in a study of tumor-infiltrating lymphocytes in oesophageal squamous cell carcinoma. TCRdb passed the PCR reads through MiXCR, listing each CDR3 protein once. The repertoire holds some 20,000 distinct CDR3 sequences, with just over 40% as singletons. Sequenced sample: normal esophageal tissue next to the tumor. Source of these receptors: a male donor with esophageal squamous cell carcinoma. CDR3s include the opening cysteine and the closing phenylalanine or tryptophan. Fields, in order: D gene, clone size, V gene, J gene, CDR3 DNA, CDR3 protein. D genes are given only for firm matches. The size entry is marked missing in some rows and otherwise reads once, few, many or a size class.

D: -
size: -
V: TRBV6-8
J: TRBJ1-2
DNA: TGTGCCAGCAGTCAAATAGATCGGGATGGCTACACCTTC
CDR3: CASSQIDRDGYTF

D: TRBD2
size: -
V: TRBV6-1
J: TRBJ2-5
DNA: TGTGCCAGCAGGGATACTAGCGGGAGGGTAGATACGCAGTACTTC
CDR3: CASRDTSGRVDTQYF

D: -
size: -
V: TRBV6-6
J: TRBJ1-3
DNA: TGTGCCAGCAGTTATTCGATCTCTGGAAACATCATATATTTT
CDR3: CASSYSISGNIIYF

D: TRBD2
size: -
V: TRBV2
J: TRBJ2-5
DNA: TGTGCCAGCAGTGGGGGACTAGCGGAGACCCAGTACTTC
CDR3: CASSGGLAETQYF

D: TRBD1
size: few
V: TRBV5-5
J: TRBJ1-2
DNA: TGTGCCAGCGTCTCCCCGAGGGACAGGGGGGCTGGTGGCTACACCTTC
CDR3: CASVSPRDRGAGGYTF

D: -
size: many
V: TRBV27
J: TRBJ1-1
DNA: TGTGCCAGCGGATTGCTGCGGGAAGCTTTCTTT
CDR3: CASGLLREAFF

D: TRBD2
size: -
V: TRBV6-2/TRBV6-3
J: TRBJ2-1
DNA: TGTGCCAGCACCCGGGGGGATACGCAGTTCTTC
CDR3: CASTRGDTQFF

D: TRBD2
size: -
V: TRBV7-3
J: TRBJ2-1
DNA: TGTGCCAGCAGCCGGATAGGGGAGGGCCTTAGCGATGAGCAGTTCTTC
CDR3: CASSRIGEGLSDEQFF

D: -
size: many
V: TRBV6-1
J: TRBJ2-7
DNA: TGTGCCAGCAGGGGTGGGGCAGGGGTGAAGAACGAGCAGTACTTC
CDR3: CASRGGAGVKNEQYF

D: TRBD1
size: -
V: TRBV7-2
J: TRBJ2-1
DNA: TGTGCCAGCATGCCAGGGACAGGGCGCCACAATGAGCAGTTCTTC
CDR3: CASMPGTGRHNEQFF

D: -
size: few
V: TRBV27
J: TRBJ2-5
DNA: TGTGCCAGCAGTTTGGACGTTGGGACCCAGTACTTC
CDR3: CASSLDVGTQYF

D: -
size: many
V: TRBV11-2
J: TRBJ2-7
DNA: TGTGCCAGCAGCTTAGGAAATATTGGGGTTGAGCAGTACTTC
CDR3: CASSLGNIGVEQYF

D: -
size: -
V: TRBV7-2
J: TRBJ2-7
DNA: TGTGCCAGCAGCCCGGGCGGTCCCTACGAGCAGTACTTC
CDR3: CASSPGGPYEQYF

D: -
size: -
V: TRBV6-9
J: TRBJ1-6
DNA: TGTGCCAGCAGTTACCGACTAGCGTATGAGCAGCACTTT
CDR3: CASSYRLAYEQHF

D: -
size: -
V: TRBV7-2
J: TRBJ1-4
DNA: TGTGCCAGCAGCCCGGGACCGGATGCAACTAATGAAAAACTGTTTTTT
CDR3: CASSPGPDATNEKLFF

D: TRBD2
size: -
V: TRBV7-3
J: TRBJ2-7
DNA: TGTGCCAGCAGCTTCTTAGCGGGAGGGCCGTTGAGCTCCTACAATGAGCAGTACTTC
CDR3: CASSFLAGGPLSSYNEQYF

D: TRBD1
size: many
V: TRBV10-2
J: TRBJ1-1
DNA: TGCGCCAGCAGAACAGGGGGCAGGACTGAAGCTTTCTTT
CDR3: CASRTGGRTEAFF

D: -
size: -
V: TRBV6-1
J: TRBJ2-3
DNA: TGTGCCAGCAAATCATCCAACGCAGGGGGGCCGACAGATACGCAGTATTTT
CDR3: CASKSSNAGGPTDTQYF

D: -
size: -
V: TRBV7-2
J: TRBJ2-3
DNA: TGTGCCAGCAGCTGGGATGTGACAGATACGCAGTATTTT
CDR3: CASSWDVTDTQYF

D: -
size: -
V: TRBV6-1
J: TRBJ2-1
DNA: TGTGCCAGCAGTTATGGGGAGTTGAATGAGCAGTTCTTC
CDR3: CASSYGELNEQFF

D: -
size: few
V: TRBV7-2
J: TRBJ2-3
DNA: TGTGCCAGCAGCTTAGAGGCTGTGACAGATACGCAGTATTTT
CDR3: CASSLEAVTDTQYF

D: -
size: -
V: TRBV7-6
J: TRBJ2-7
DNA: TGTGCCAGCAGCTTTCACGGTCCCTCCTACGAGCAGTACTTC
CDR3: CASSFHGPSYEQYF

D: TRBD1
size: -
V: TRBV7-6
J: TRBJ2-7
DNA: TGTGCCAGCAGCTTAGGGGGGACAGGACCCTACGAGCAGTACTTC
CDR3: CASSLGGTGPYEQYF

D: -
size: -
V: TRBV7-6
J: TRBJ2-1
DNA: TGTGCTAGCAGCTTAGGTCCTGCAGGGGACAATGAGCAGTTCTTC
CDR3: CASSLGPAGDNEQFF

D: -
size: -
V: TRBV6-6
J: TRBJ2-1
DNA: TGTGCCAGCACCTCGTGGGGGTCCGAGGAGCAGTTCTTC
CDR3: CASTSWGSEEQFF

D: TRBD1
size: -
V: TRBV5-1
J: TRBJ1-1
DNA: TGCGCCAGCAGCTGGGGGGACAGGGGGCTCACTGAAGCTTTCTTT
CDR3: CASSWGDRGLTEAFF

D: -
size: once
V: TRBV2
J: TRBJ1-2
DNA: TGTGCCAGCAGTGAAGGAATAACCTATGGCTACACCTTC
CDR3: CASSEGITYGYTF

D: TRBD2
size: many
V: TRBV28
J: TRBJ2-2
DNA: TGTGCCAGTCAGGGACTAGCGGGAAAAAACACCGGGGAGCTGTTTTTT
CDR3: CASQGLAGKNTGELFF

D: -
size: few
V: TRBV12-3/TRBV12-4
J: TRBJ1-2
DNA: TGTGCCAGCAGTTTAGCGGGACGCATCTATGGCTACACCTTC
CDR3: CASSLAGRIYGYTF

D: -
size: many
V: TRBV11-2
J: TRBJ2-3
DNA: TGTGCCAGCAGCTTCGGATTTAGCACAGATACGCAGTATTTT
CDR3: CASSFGFSTDTQYF

D: -
size: few
V: TRBV19
J: TRBJ1-1
DNA: TGTGCCAGTAGTAGTACAGGGTCGAACACTGAAGCTTTCTTT
CDR3: CASSSTGSNTEAFF

D: TRBD2
size: -
V: TRBV7-2
J: TRBJ2-1
DNA: TGTGCCAGCAGCTTATTTGCTAGCGGAGCCTACAATGAGCAGTTCTTC
CDR3: CASSLFASGAYNEQFF

D: -
size: -
V: TRBV7-3
J: TRBJ2-7
DNA: TGTGCCAGCAGCTTAGATACGGGTTTCGAGCAGTACTTC
CDR3: CASSLDTGFEQYF

D: TRBD2
size: -
V: TRBV10-2
J: TRBJ2-7
DNA: TGCGCCAGCAAATCCGGGACTAGCGGGAGAACCTACTACGAGCAGTACTTC
CDR3: CASKSGTSGRTYYEQYF

D: -
size: few
V: TRBV7-2
J: TRBJ2-3
DNA: TGTGCCAGCAGCTTAAGTCATAACTCAGATACGCAGTATTTT
CDR3: CASSLSHNSDTQYF

D: TRBD1
size: medium-sized
V: TRBV12-3/TRBV12-4
J: TRBJ1-1
DNA: TGTGCCAGCAGTTCGCACAGGGGGAACACTGAAGCTTTCTTT
CDR3: CASSSHRGNTEAFF

D: TRBD1
size: -
V: TRBV7-3
J: TRBJ2-5
DNA: TGTGCCAGCAGCCAGACAGGGGGCGGGTACGAGCTGTTCTTC
CDR3: CASSQTGGGYELFF

D: TRBD2
size: medium-sized
V: TRBV7-9
J: TRBJ2-3
DNA: TGTGCCAGCCTCCGTGCGGGAGGGCGAGGTCGCGGTACAGATACGCAGTATTTT
CDR3: CASLRAGGRGRGTDTQYF

D: TRBD1
size: -
V: TRBV7-8
J: TRBJ1-2
DNA: TGTGCCAGCAGCCCCACAGGGGTTAATGGCTACACCTTC
CDR3: CASSPTGVNGYTF

D: -
size: -
V: TRBV7-2
J: TRBJ1-2
DNA: TGTGCCAGCAGTTTAGACAGAGCCTACTATGGCTACACCTTC
CDR3: CASSLDRAYYGYTF

D: TRBD1
size: -
V: TRBV7-6
J: TRBJ2-5
DNA: TGTGCTAGCAGCCGCGGACAGGGGGCGATGGAGACCCAGTACTTC
CDR3: CASSRGQGAMETQYF

D: -
size: -
V: TRBV27
J: TRBJ1-6
DNA: TGTGCCAGCAGTTTCGGGACGGATTCACCCCTCCACTTT
CDR3: CASSFGTDSPLHF

D: -
size: -
V: TRBV6-5
J: TRBJ1-5
DNA: TGTGCCAGCAGTTATGGGGAGGGGATCAATAGCAATCAGCCCCAGCATTTT
CDR3: CASSYGEGINSNQPQHF

D: -
size: -
V: TRBV6-8
J: TRBJ1-5
DNA: TGTGCCAGCAGTCGCGACAGATCCAATCAGCCCCAGCATTTT
CDR3: CASSRDRSNQPQHF

D: -
size: many
V: TRBV9
J: TRBJ2-1
DNA: TGTGCCAGCAGCGTAGATGCGCCGGCAGGGGGACTCGGTGAGCAGTTCTTC
CDR3: CASSVDAPAGGLGEQFF

D: TRBD2
size: many
V: TRBV5-6
J: TRBJ2-5
DNA: TGTGCCAGCAGCCGCGGGAGGGTAGAGACCCAGTACTTC
CDR3: CASSRGRVETQYF

D: -
size: -
V: TRBV6-1
J: TRBJ2-5
DNA: TGTGCCAGCAGTGCGGTCGCCTCCGAGACCCAGTACTTC
CDR3: CASSAVASETQYF

D: TRBD2
size: -
V: TRBV27
J: TRBJ2-7
DNA: TGTGCCAGCAGTTTCGTGGCTAGCGGGAGCCCCTACGAGCAGTACTTC
CDR3: CASSFVASGSPYEQYF

D: -
size: -
V: TRBV10-3
J: TRBJ2-3
DNA: TGTGCCAGCGGAGATTCCCCAGATACGCAGTATTTT
CDR3: CASGDSPDTQYF

D: -
size: medium-sized
V: TRBV7-2
J: TRBJ1-4
DNA: TGTGCCAGCAGCTTAGAGGGGCCAGGAGAAAAACTGTTTTTT
CDR3: CASSLEGPGEKLFF

D: -
size: medium-sized
V: TRBV7-9
J: TRBJ2-7
DNA: TGTGCCAGCAGCTTATGGATATCCTACGAGCAGTACTTC
CDR3: CASSLWISYEQYF

D: -
size: once
V: TRBV7-8
J: TRBJ1-3
DNA: TGTGCCAGCAGCTTAGTCCATGGAAACACCATATATTTT
CDR3: CASSLVHGNTIYF

D: -
size: once
V: TRBV7-3
J: TRBJ2-6
DNA: TGTGCCAGCAGCTCGTACAGGGCTGGGGCCAACGTCCTGACTTTC
CDR3: CASSSYRAGANVLTF

D: -
size: -
V: TRBV28
J: TRBJ1-6
DNA: TGTGCCAGCAATCAAAACTACAATGAGCAGTACTTT
CDR3: CASNQNYNEQYF

D: -
size: many
V: TRBV6-1
J: TRBJ1-3
DNA: TGTGCCAGCAGTGCGGACCGAAGCTCTGGAAACACCATATATTTT
CDR3: CASSADRSSGNTIYF

D: -
size: -
V: TRBV11-2
J: TRBJ1-1
DNA: TGTGCCAGCAGCTTAGTGTGGGGGGATACTGAAGCTTTCTTT
CDR3: CASSLVWGDTEAFF

D: -
size: few
V: TRBV3-1
J: TRBJ1-6
DNA: TGTGCCAGCAGCCGGACAGCGAGTAATTCACCCCTCCACTTT
CDR3: CASSRTASNSPLHF

D: TRBD1
size: few
V: TRBV5-4
J: TRBJ1-5
DNA: TGTGCCACCCAAGACAGGGGAGGGGGTAAGCCCCAGCATTTT
CDR3: CATQDRGGGKPQHF

D: -
size: many
V: TRBV6-6
J: TRBJ1-5
DNA: TGTGCCAGCAGTTACGGGGACGAGGGCAATCAGCCCCAGCATTTT
CDR3: CASSYGDEGNQPQHF